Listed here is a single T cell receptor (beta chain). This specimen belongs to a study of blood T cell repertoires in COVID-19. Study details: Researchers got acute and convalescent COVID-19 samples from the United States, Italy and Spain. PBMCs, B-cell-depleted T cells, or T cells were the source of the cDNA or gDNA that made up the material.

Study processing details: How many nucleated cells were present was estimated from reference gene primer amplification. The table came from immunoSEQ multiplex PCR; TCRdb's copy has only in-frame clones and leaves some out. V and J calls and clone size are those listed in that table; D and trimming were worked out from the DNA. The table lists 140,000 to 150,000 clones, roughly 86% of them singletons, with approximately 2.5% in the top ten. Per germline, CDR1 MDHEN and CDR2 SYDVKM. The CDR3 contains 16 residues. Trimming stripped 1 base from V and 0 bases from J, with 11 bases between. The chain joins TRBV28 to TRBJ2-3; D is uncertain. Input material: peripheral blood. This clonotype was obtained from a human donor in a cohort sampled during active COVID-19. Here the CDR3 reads CASSLSAPTSTDTQYF. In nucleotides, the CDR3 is TGTGCCAGCAGTTTATCGGCGCCGACAAGCACAGATACGCAGTATTTT.